Sequencing of this T cell receptor beta chain was carried out in a study of blood T cells in healthy people across ages. The use of a sample-barcoded 5' primer and a J-beta primer mix characterized a second PCR of roughly 6 to 12 cycles. TCRdb reprocessed the 5' RACE reads via MiXCR and lists one record per CDR3 protein. The sample carries 700,000 to 900,000 distinct CDR3 sequences, roughly 25% recorded once. This clonotype was counted only a few times. These data also featured in a second study, about T cells of mothers and their children. That work states: Related mother-child pairs shared slightly more overlap than unrelated pairs, but the difference was non-significant.

The source material was blood. The clonotype comes from a boy between 10 and 17 years old in good health.

CDR3 sequence: CASSPIGTGIYGYTF. Written as DNA, the CDR3 is TGTGCCAGCAGTCCTATCGGGACAGGGATCTATGGCTACACCTTC. The rearrangement uses TRBV3-1 and TRBJ1-2, with 9 bases fitting TRBD1. CDR1 LGHDT and CDR2 YNNKEL come from the germline V gene (reference sequence). The CDR3 length is 15 residues. V trimming: 6 bases; J trimming: 4 bases; junction bases outside the gene matches: 9.